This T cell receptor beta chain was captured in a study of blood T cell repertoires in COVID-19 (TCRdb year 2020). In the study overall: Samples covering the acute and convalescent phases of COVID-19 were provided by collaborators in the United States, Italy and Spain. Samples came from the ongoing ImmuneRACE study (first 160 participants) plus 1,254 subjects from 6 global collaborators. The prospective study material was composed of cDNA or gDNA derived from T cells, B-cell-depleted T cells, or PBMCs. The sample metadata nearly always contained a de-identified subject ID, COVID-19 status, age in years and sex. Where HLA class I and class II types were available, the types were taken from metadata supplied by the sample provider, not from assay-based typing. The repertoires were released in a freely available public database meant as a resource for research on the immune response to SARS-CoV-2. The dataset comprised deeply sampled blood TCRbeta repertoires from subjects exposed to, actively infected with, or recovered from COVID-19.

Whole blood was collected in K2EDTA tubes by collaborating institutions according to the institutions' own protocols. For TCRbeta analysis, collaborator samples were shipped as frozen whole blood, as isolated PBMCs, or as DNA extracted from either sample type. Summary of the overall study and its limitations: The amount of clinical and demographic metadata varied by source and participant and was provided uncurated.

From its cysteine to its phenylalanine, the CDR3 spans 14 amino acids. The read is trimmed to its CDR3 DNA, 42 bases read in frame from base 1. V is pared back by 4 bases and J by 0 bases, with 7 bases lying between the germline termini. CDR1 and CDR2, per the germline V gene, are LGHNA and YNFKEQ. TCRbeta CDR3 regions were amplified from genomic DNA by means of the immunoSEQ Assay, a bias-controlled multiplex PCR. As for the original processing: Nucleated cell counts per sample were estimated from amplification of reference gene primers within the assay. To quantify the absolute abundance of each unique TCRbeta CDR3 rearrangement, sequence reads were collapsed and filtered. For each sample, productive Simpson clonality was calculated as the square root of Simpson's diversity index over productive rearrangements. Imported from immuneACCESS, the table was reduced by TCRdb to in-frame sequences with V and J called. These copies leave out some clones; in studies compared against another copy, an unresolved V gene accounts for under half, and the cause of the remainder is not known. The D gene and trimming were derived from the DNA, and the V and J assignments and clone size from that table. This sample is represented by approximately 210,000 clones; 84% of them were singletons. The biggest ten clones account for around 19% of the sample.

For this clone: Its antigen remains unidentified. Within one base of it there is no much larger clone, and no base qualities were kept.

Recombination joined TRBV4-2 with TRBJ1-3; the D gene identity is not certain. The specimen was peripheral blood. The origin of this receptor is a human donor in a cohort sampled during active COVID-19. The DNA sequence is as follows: TGTGCCAGCAGCCCGAGCACCTCTGGAAACACCATATATTTT. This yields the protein CASSPSTSGNTIYF.